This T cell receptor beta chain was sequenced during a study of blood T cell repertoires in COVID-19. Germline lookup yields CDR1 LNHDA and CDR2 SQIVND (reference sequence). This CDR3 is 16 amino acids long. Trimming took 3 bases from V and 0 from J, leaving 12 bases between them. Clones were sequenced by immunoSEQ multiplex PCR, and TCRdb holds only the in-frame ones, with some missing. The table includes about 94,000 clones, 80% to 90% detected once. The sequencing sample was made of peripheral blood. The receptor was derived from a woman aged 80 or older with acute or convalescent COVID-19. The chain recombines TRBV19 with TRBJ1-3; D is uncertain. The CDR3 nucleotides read TGTGCCAGTAGTATCGTAGGAGCAAGCTCTGGAAACACCATATATTTT. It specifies CASSIVGASSGNTIYF.